The source of this TCR beta chain is a study of blood T cell repertoires in COVID-19. Measured with immunoSEQ multiplex PCR; TCRdb has only the in-frame clones, and not every one. Of about 380,000 clones listed, 81% are singletons. Sample: peripheral blood. The sequence was collected from a human donor with acute or convalescent COVID-19. The donor label of this sample is uncertain.

CDR3 DNA: TGCGCCAGCAGCCTTTCGGGGGAACTCGCCTATTCACCCCTCCACTTT. This sequence encodes CASSLSGELAYSPLHF. The J gene is TRBJ1-6, the V gene TRBV4-1, with D possibly TRBD1 on 5 matching bases. With 4 bases removed from V and 8 bases from J, the gap between germline ends came to 18 bases. Germline V CDR1 and CDR2: MGHRA, YSYEKL. This CDR3 spans 16 amino acids.